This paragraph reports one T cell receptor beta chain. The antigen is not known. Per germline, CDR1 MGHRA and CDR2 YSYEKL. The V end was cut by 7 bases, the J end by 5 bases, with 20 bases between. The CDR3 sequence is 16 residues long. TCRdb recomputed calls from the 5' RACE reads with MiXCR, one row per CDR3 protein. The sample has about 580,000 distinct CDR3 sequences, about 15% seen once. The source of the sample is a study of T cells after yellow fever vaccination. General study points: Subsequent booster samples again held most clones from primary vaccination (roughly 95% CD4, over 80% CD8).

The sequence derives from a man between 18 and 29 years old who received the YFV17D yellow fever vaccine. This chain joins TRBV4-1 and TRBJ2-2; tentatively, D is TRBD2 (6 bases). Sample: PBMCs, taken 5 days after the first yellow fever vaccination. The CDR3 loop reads CASTSGVLARTGELFF. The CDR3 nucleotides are TGCGCCAGCACCTCCGGGGTGCTAGCGCGGACCGGGGAGCTGTTTTTT.